Listed below are T cell receptor beta chains from one sample, sequenced in a study of control samples from healthy donors and cancer patients. Profiled with immunoSEQ multiplex PCR; TCRdb holds only in-frame clones, not every one. The data contain about 94,000 clones, about nine tenths of them seen just once; the ten biggest clones take up less than 4.5%. The sample taken for sequencing was blood. These receptors were collected from a woman aged 18-29 years in good health. Each CDR3 is given with its conserved first and last residue. D genes are given only for firm matches. Not all rows give a size; the values are once, few, many and, for expanded clones, a class.

TRBJ1-5 14 once - TRBV2 TGTGCCAGCAGGGGGCCGGTAAGCAATCAGCCCCAGCATTTT CASRGPVSNQPQHF
TRBJ1-3 14 - - TRBV7-3 TGTGCCAGCAGCTTAACGGGTGGGGGAAACACCATATATTTT CASSLTGGGNTIYF
TRBJ2-7 16 - - TRBV15 TGTGCCACCAGCAGAGATCCCGAGGGGCGTTCCTACGAGCAGTACTTC CATSRDPEGRSYEQYF
TRBJ1-1 15 - TRBD1 TRBV4-1 TGCGCCAGCAGCCAAATTGGGACAGCCAACACTGAAGCTTTCTTT CASSQIGTANTEAFF
TRBJ2-1 15 - TRBD2 TRBV5-6 TGTGCCAGCAGCAACCTAGCGGGGGCATACAATGAGCAGTTCTTC CASSNLAGAYNEQFF
TRBJ1-2 15 - - TRBV4-1 TGCGCCAGCAGCCCCGATGCGACAGGCATCTATGGCTACACCTTC CASSPDATGIYGYTF
TRBJ1-2 12 - - TRBV29-1 TGCAGCGGTGAACTCGCTAACTATGGCTACACCTTC CSGELANYGYTF
TRBJ2-7 14 - - TRBV5-6 TGTGCCAGCAGCCTAAGAGTAAGCTCCTACGAGCAGTACTTC CASSLRVSSYEQYF
TRBJ2-7 13 - - TRBV5-1 TGCGCCAGCAGCGATACGGCATCCTACGAGCAGTACTTC CASSDTASYEQYF
TRBJ2-3 15 - TRBD1 TRBV5-4 TGTGCCAGCAGCCCTCAGGGACAGGGCACAGATACGCAGTATTTT CASSPQGQGTDTQYF
TRBJ1-1 15 - - TRBV5-8 TGTGCCAGCGGAGGAGGGTATTATCCCCCCACTGAAGCTTTCTTT CASGGGYYPPTEAFF
TRBJ1-2 15 - - TRBV7-8 TGTGCCAGCAGCTTACTTTCCGGGACCACCTATGGCTACACCTTC CASSLLSGTTYGYTF
TRBJ2-7 19 - - TRBV10-3 TGTGCCATCAGTGAGTCGGGCTCCTCAGGTGGGTACCTCTCCTACGAGCAGTACTTC CAISESGSSGGYLSYEQYF
TRBJ1-1 14 - - TRBV5-6 TGTGCCAGCAGTCTCGGAGTGAGGAACACTGAAGCTTTCTTT CASSLGVRNTEAFF
TRBJ2-5 14 - TRBD1 TRBV18 TGTGCCAGCTCAGAGGACAGGGAGGCCGAGACCCAGTACTTC CASSEDREAETQYF
TRBJ2-5 16 - - TRBV5-1 TGCGCCAGCAGCTTGGTGGTTAGGGCCCGTTTGGAGACCCAGTACTTC CASSLVVRARLETQYF
TRBJ1-2 13 once TRBD1 TRBV29-1 TGCAGCGTGGACGGACAGGGGGCGATCGGCTACACCTTC CSVDGQGAIGYTF
TRBJ2-7 13 - - TRBV13 TGTGCCAGCAGCCCCGGGTCGTTCTACGAGCAGTACTTC CASSPGSFYEQYF
TRBJ2-7 17 - TRBD1 TRBV12-5 TGTGCTAGTGGTTTGGTACTCGGGGGGACAGGGTCCTACGAGCAGTACTTC CASGLVLGGTGSYEQYF
TRBJ2-7 14 once - TRBV25-1 TGTGCCAGCCCACTCGCGGACAGAAAATACGAGCAGTACTTC CASPLADRKYEQYF
TRBJ1-2 14 - TRBD1 TRBV27 TGTGCCAGCAGTTTATGGCTCAGGGGGCCTGGCTACACCTTC CASSLWLRGPGYTF
TRBJ1-1 15 - - TRBV3-1/TRBV3-2 TGTGCCAGCAGACGACAGGACCCCCGACCCAGTGAAGCTTTCTTT CASRRQDPRPSEAFF
TRBJ2-5 14 - - TRBV7-2 TGTGCCAGCAGCTTAGACAGACAGCAAGAGACCCAGTACTTC CASSLDRQQETQYF
TRBJ1-1 13 - TRBD1 TRBV2 TGTGCCAGCCACCCGGACAGGAGCACTGAAGCTTTCTTT CASHPDRSTEAFF
TRBJ1-4 13 - TRBD1 TRBV6-6 TGTGCCAGCAGAAGGGACAGTAATGAAAAACTGTTTTTT CASRRDSNEKLFF
TRBJ2-3 14 - TRBD2 TRBV11-2 TGTGCCAGCAGCCTGGGACTAGCGGCAGATACGCAGTATTTT CASSLGLAADTQYF
TRBJ2-3 18 once - TRBV13 TGTGCCAGCAGCGACGAAGGAGTTGGGGGAGTGGGCACAGATACGCAGTATTTT CASSDEGVGGVGTDTQYF
TRBJ2-2 15 - - TRBV19 TGTGCCAGTAGTTCGGACACGAGTACCACCGGGGAGCTGTTTTTT CASSSDTSTTGELFF
TRBJ1-6 15 - TRBD1 TRBV15 TGTGCCACCAGCAGGGGGACAGCGGCTAATTCACCCCTCCACTTT CATSRGTAANSPLHF
TRBJ1-2 15 - TRBD1 TRBV4-1 TGCGCCAGCAGCCAAAGGCCGGGACAGGAGTGGGGCTACACCTTC CASSQRPGQEWGYTF
TRBJ1-2 16 - TRBD1 TRBV7-9 TGTGCCAGCAGCTTAGGGGGAGGAACAGGGGGCGCCGGCTACACCTTC CASSLGGGTGGAGYTF